This T cell receptor beta chain was captured in a study of patients and donors after allogeneic stem cell transplantation. V was pared by 2 bases and J by 5 bases, with 16 bases between. Germline V gene lookup returns CDR1 KGHSH and CDR2 LQKENI. The length of the CDR3 is 15 residues. MiXCR, applied by TCRdb to the RT-PCR reads, yields one record per CDR3 protein. The data show about a million distinct CDR3 sequences, around 17% seen once. The chain employs TRBV18 and TRBJ2-7; no clear D gene. This clonotype originated in a human donor who was either an allogeneic HSCT recipient or a stem cell or donor lymphocyte infusion donor (not recorded which). It is not recorded whose cells these are; they may come from a transplant donor. The sample consisted of blood, either unsorted or a sorted T cell fraction (not recorded which). As DNA, the CDR3 is TGTGCCAGCTCACCATTAGTCGGCTCCGCCAACGAGCAGTACTTC. Amino acids: CASSPLVGSANEQYF. The whole variable domain, remainder taken from reference TRBV18 and TRBJ2-7, is NAGVMQNPRHLVRRRGQEARLRCSPMKGHSHVYWYRQLPEEGLKFMVYLQKENIIDESGMPKERFSAEFPKEGPSILRIQQVVRGDSAAYFCASSPLVGSANEQYFGPGTRLTVT.